The 22 T cell receptor beta chains listed next were all sequenced from one sample in a study of OX40 agonist ivuxolimab in advanced cancers. Profiling relied on immunoSEQ multiplex PCR, and the TCRdb table lists in-frame clones only, not all of them. The sample carries fewer than 70,000 clones, about 85% recorded once. The source material was CD4+ or CD8+ T cells sorted from blood, sampled in a trial of the OX40 agonist ivuxolimab. The source of these receptors is an adult with an advanced solid tumor such as melanoma, head and neck, liver or kidney cancer.

Of note for this clone: Other DNA variants within this sample encode the same CDR3. The chain links TRBV30 to TRBJ2-7, with 14 positions matching TRBD2. Trimming at V came to 6 bases and at J to 0 bases, leaving 1 base not matched to a gene. Per the germline V gene, CDR1 is GTSNPN and CDR2 is SVGIG (reference sequence). The CDR3 extends over 14 amino acids. The CDR3 sequence: CACGTSGSSYEQYF. The CDR3 DNA is TGTGCCTGCGGGACTAGCGGGAGCTCCTACGAGCAGTACTTC. The full variable domain, completed using reference TRBV30 and TRBJ2-7, is SQTIHQWPATLVQPVGSPLSLECTVEGTSNPNLYWYRQAAGRGLQLLFYSVGIGQISSEVPQNLSASRPQDRQFILSSKKLLLSDSGFYLCACGTSGSSYEQYFGPGTRLTVT.

The V call is TRBV25-1, the J call TRBJ1-2; D possibly corresponds to TRBD1 (5 bases). The germline V gene encodes CDR1 MGHDK and CDR2 SYGVNS. This CDR3 is 14 amino acids long. V lost 4 bases and J lost 7, with 16 bases in between. The CDR3 sequence is CASSVPGPLSGYTF. Written as DNA, the CDR3 is TGTGCCAGCAGTGTACCGGGACCGCTATCTGGCTACACCTTC.

The chain couples TRBV9 to TRBJ1-1, with TRBD1 as a possible D gene (5 bases). The CDR3 totals 14 residues. The germline V gene encodes CDR1 SGDLS and CDR2 YYNGEE. With 3 bases removed from V and 0 bases from J, the gap between germline ends came to 9 bases. As DNA, the CDR3 is TGTGCCAGCAGCGGGGGCAGCCTGAACACTGAAGCTTTCTTT. Residues: CASSGGSLNTEAFF. Together with reference TRBV9 and TRBJ1-1, the CDR3 gives the full variable domain: DSGVTQTPKHLITATGQRVTLRCSPRSGDLSVYWYQQSLDQGLQFLIQYYNGEERAKGNILERFSAQQFPDLHSELNLSSLELGDSALYFCASSGGSLNTEAFFGQGTRLTVV.

The chain combines TRBV11-2 with TRBJ2-7, with D possibly matching TRBD1 (6 bases). Germline V gives CDR1 SGHAT, CDR2 FQNNGV. The CDR3 covers 14 residues. V lost 1 base and J 6 bases, leaving 13 bases between the germline ends. CDR3 loop: CASSLAMGTSEQYF. CDR3 nucleotides: TGTGCCAGCAGCTTAGCTATGGGGACAAGCGAGCAGTACTTC.

V usage is TRBV5-1 and J usage is TRBJ2-2; 9 nucleotides align to TRBD1. V gave up 3 bases and J gave up 1 base; unmatched junction bases: 4. The germline gives CDR1 SGHRS, CDR2 YFSETQ. CDR3 length equals 16 residues. The CDR3 nucleotides read TGCGCCAGCAGCTGGGACAGGGAGGTGAACACCGGGGAGCTGTTTTTT. This codes for CASSWDREVNTGELFF.

The chain employs TRBV28 and TRBJ2-4, with 7 nucleotides matching TRBD1. V lost 7 bases and J lost 0; bases outside the gene matches: 6. CDR3 length: 15 amino acids. Germline V lookup: CDR1 MDHEN, CDR2 SYDVKM. CDR3 loop: CASNERQGAKNIQYF. CDR3 in DNA: TGTGCCAGCAACGAACGACAGGGAGCCAAAAACATTCAGTACTTC.

This chain connects TRBV30 to TRBJ2-3; a weak D match, TRBD2 (6 bases). V lost 5 bases to trimming and J lost 1 base, with 16 bases between them. Germline assignment: CDR1 GTSNPN and CDR2 SVGIG (reference sequence). CDR3 size: 15 residues. The CDR3 region has the DNA TGTGCCTGGGACATGCAGCGGGCTGGCACAGATACGCAGTATTTT. Residues: CAWDMQRAGTDTQYF.

The chain has TRBV10-3 and TRBJ2-7, with TRBD2 matching 9 bases. Germline CDR1 ENHRY, CDR2 SYGVKD. The CDR3 sequence is 14 residues long. The trim removed 8 bases at V and 5 bases at J, leaving 10 bases unmatched. CDR3 sequence reads: CAISTREGLNEQYF. CDR3 DNA sequence: TGTGCCATCTCTACGCGGGAGGGTCTGAACGAGCAGTACTTC.

The chain has TRBV2 and TRBJ1-1; D is uncertain. Trimming left V 4 bases short and J 7 bases short, with 7 bases between. The CDR3 length is 11 residues. CDR1 is SNHLY, CDR2 FYNNEI, per germline. CDR3 residues: CASSGQGEAFF. DNA of the CDR3: TGTGCCAGCAGTGGCCAAGGTGAAGCTTTCTTT.

This chain uses TRBV6-5 with TRBJ2-3; 8 bases line up with TRBD2. Germline values: CDR1 MNHEY, CDR2 SVGAGI. V gave up 6 bases and J gave up 2 bases; unmatched junction bases: 7. This CDR3 comprises 15 residues. The CDR3 spells CASRRRAGVTDTQYF. The CDR3 coding sequence is TGTGCCAGCAGAAGACGAGCGGGGGTCACAGATACGCAGTATTTT.

This clone was observed a single time. Compared with germline, one end of the junction differs, possibly owing to a read error. The genes are TRBV7-3 and TRBJ2-1; no clear D gene. This CDR3 contains 15 residues. Looked up from germline, CDR1 is SGHTA and CDR2 is FQGTGA. The DNA of the CDR3 is TGTGCCAGCAGCCTAACCGGACCTGGGTACAATGAGCAGTTCTTC. It encodes CASSLTGPGYNEQFF.

The chain carries TRBV2 and TRBJ2-2; 9 bases are a match to TRBD1. The CDR3 loop spans 16 amino acids. Germline lookup yields CDR1 SNHLY and CDR2 FYNNEI. Unmatched junction bases numbered 12, after V lost 6 bases and J lost 7 bases. CDR3: CASRGEQGAAGGELFF. CDR3 sequence (DNA): TGTGCCAGCAGGGGGGAACAGGGGGCAGCGGGCGGGGAGCTGTTTTTT.

The chain links TRBV2 to TRBJ2-1, with 7 bases fitting TRBD1. Trimming cost V 4 bases and J 3 bases; bases outside gene matches: 12. This CDR3 comprises 17 residues. Germline lookup yields CDR1 SNHLY and CDR2 FYNNEI. The CDR3 protein is CASSGRPGTVSYNEQFF. CDR3 sequence (DNA): TGTGCCAGCAGTGGCCGCCCCGGGACAGTGAGCTACAATGAGCAGTTCTTC.

This clone was counted between two and nine times. The V and J genes are TRBV5-6 and TRBJ1-6, with D uncertain. V was trimmed by 2 bases and J by 5 bases, leaving 5 bases between them. Per the germline V gene, CDR1 is SGHDT and CDR2 is YYEEEE. CDR3 length equals 13 residues. CDR3 residues: CASSFQNNSPLHF. For the CDR3, the DNA is TGTGCCAGCAGCTTCCAGAATAATTCACCCCTCCACTTT.

V gene TRBV5-1 combines with J gene TRBJ2-7; maybe TRBD1 (6 bases). The CDR3 has 16 residues. Germline lookup yields CDR1 SGHRS and CDR2 YFSETQ. The V gene lost 4 bases and the J gene lost 1 base, with 18 bases spanning the gap. CDR3 protein: CASSVGPRDNSYEQYF. The CDR3 DNA sequence: TGCGCCAGCAGCGTGGGTCCCCGGGACAATTCCTACGAGCAGTACTTC.

This sequence joins TRBV5-1 and TRBJ2-2; D remains ambiguous. With 6 bases removed from V and 3 bases from J, the gap between germline ends came to 12 bases. Looked up from germline, CDR1 is SGHRS and CDR2 is YFSETQ. The CDR3 runs to 14 residues. The CDR3 DNA sequence: TGCGCCAGCAAACCGGGTACCTACACCGGGGAGCTGTTTTTT. Translation gives CASKPGTYTGELFF.

Only a few counts were recorded for this clone. The V call is TRBV27, the J call TRBJ2-7, with D uncertain. Germline CDR1 and CDR2: MNHEY and SMNVEV (reference sequence). This CDR3 is built from 13 residues. V was trimmed by 2 bases and J by 2 bases, leaving 7 bases between them. This CDR3 is CASSLGRTYEQYF. In DNA, the CDR3 is TGTGCCAGCAGTTTAGGCCGGACCTACGAGCAGTACTTC.

This chain connects TRBV11-1 to TRBJ2-7, with unresolved D. In germline, CDR1 is SGHAT, CDR2 FQDESV (reference sequence). This CDR3 has 17 amino acids. V shed 4 bases and J shed 0 bases, with 19 bases lying between them. CDR3 in DNA: TGTGCCAGCAGCTCCTCGCCCAGACACGTTTACTCCTACGAGCAGTACTTC. Protein sequence: CASSSSPRHVYSYEQYF.

The V gene is TRBV5-4, the J gene TRBJ2-1, with D possibly matching TRBD2 (6 bases). This CDR3 contains 15 residues. The germline V gene encodes CDR1 SGHNT and CDR2 YYREEE (reference sequence). V was trimmed by 4 bases and J by 6 bases, leaving 17 bases between them. Written as DNA, the CDR3 is TGTGCCAGCAGCCCGGGGGTACTCCCAGGCAATGAGCAGTTCTTC. Translated, it gives CASSPGVLPGNEQFF.

The chain has TRBV7-8 and TRBJ1-1; no clear D. The CDR3 is made up of 13 amino acids. The germline V and J ends were trimmed by 2 bases and 2 bases, with 6 bases remaining between them. The germline V gene encodes CDR1 SGHVS and CDR2 FQNEAQ. Written as DNA, the CDR3 is TGTGCCAGCAGCTTAACCCAAAACACTGAAGCTTTCTTT. The encoded protein is CASSLTQNTEAFF. The whole variable domain, remainder taken from reference TRBV7-8 and TRBJ1-1, is GAGVSQSPRYKVAKRGQDVALRCDPISGHVSLFWYQQALGQGPEFLTYFQNEAQLDKSGLPSDRFFAERPEGSVSTLKIQRTQQEDSAVYLCASSLTQNTEAFFGQGTRLTVV.

This chain connects TRBV12-2 to TRBJ2-3; no DNA check was done on the table's D call, TRBD2. TRBV12-2 is an annotated pseudogene. The CDR3 covers 21 residues. The chain's CDR3 is CASRLASLAGGPSAGGNTQYF. CDR3 in DNA: TGTGCAAGTCGCTTAGCGTCACTAGCGGGAGGGCCGTCTGCGGGCGGAAATACGCAGTATTTT.

The rearrangement joins TRBV30 to TRBJ2-2, with no clear D. Germline V lookup: CDR1 GTSNPN, CDR2 SVGIG (reference sequence). CDR3 length equals 12 residues. Trimming took off 0 bases at V and 7 bases at J, with 6 bases between the two ends. The CDR3 DNA reads TGTGCCTGGAGTGTCTGGGGCGGGGAGCTGTTTTTT. Translated: CAWSVWGGELFF.